The clone carrying this T cell receptor (beta chain) has at least ten counts. What it binds is not known. Uncontrolled infection, other autoimmune disease, pregnancy or lactation led to exclusion. An approximately 10 ml volume of fresh peripheral blood provided the PBMCs. Amplified TCR beta CDR3 regions derived from RNA transcripts. Using the HTBI primer set, a first-round RT-PCR was run on the TCR CDR3. Using its own MiXCR run on the multiplex PCR reads, TCRdb lists one record per CDR3 protein. The data contain about 380,000 distinct CDR3 sequences, roughly 15% of them seen just once; the ten biggest clones take up around 20%. This specimen comes from a study of T cells in Graves' hyperthyroidism and ophthalmopathy. Whole-study context: Staff took peripheral blood when the initial diagnosis was made, before any treatment began.

V gave up 2 bases and J gave up 5 bases, with 9 bases separating them. Germline CDR1 DFQATT, CDR2 SNEGSKA (reference sequence). The CDR3 covers 13 residues. General study results and limits: Blood samples included most of the expanded thyroid clonotypes exceeding 0.001.

Sample: blood. The J gene is TRBJ2-2, the V gene TRBV20-1; maybe TRBD1 (5 bases). The TCR comes from a woman aged 25 to 39 with Graves' ophthalmopathy. The CDR3 nucleotides are TGCAGTGCTAGACAGGGTTTGACCGGGGAGCTGTTTTTT. Encoded protein: CSARQGLTGELFF.